This is a list of T cell receptor beta chains from one sample in a study of control samples from healthy donors and cancer patients. Measured with immunoSEQ multiplex PCR; TCRdb has only the in-frame clones, and not every one. The repertoire consists of 8,000 to 11,000 clones, with under 95% occurring once and the leading ten covering roughly 22%. Sequenced material: PBMCs. These TCRs come from a man aged 55 to 70 with colorectal cancer. CDR3s leave out the opening cysteine and the closing phenylalanine or tryptophan. Size is stated for part of the rows, as once, few or many counts, or as a class when the clone is expanded.

clone size,V gene,CDR3 protein
.,TRBV2,ASSGDSYGYT
.,TRBV25-1,ASSGSNQPQH
.,TRBV7-8,ASSFRKRRGDSPLH
.,TRBV29-1,SVITGAEEQF
.,TRBV3-1/TRBV3-2,ASSQGPDGGYT
.,TRBV19,ASSIRDRDNQPQH
.,TRBV6-2/TRBV6-3,ASTPELGYEQY
.,TRBV4-3,ASSQGGGEGQL
.,TRBV7-2,ASSLYRGRDEQY
.,TRBV5-1,ASSSTGSAEAF
.,TRBV6-4,ASSGVAGGQTETQY
.,TRBV2,ASSYIQGIETQY
once,TRBV27,ASRPGLAGYEQY
.,TRBV12-3/TRBV12-4,ASSRLVRQPQH
.,TRBV27,ASSLRSYTEAF
.,TRBV6-2/TRBV6-3,ASSSGEPYNEQF